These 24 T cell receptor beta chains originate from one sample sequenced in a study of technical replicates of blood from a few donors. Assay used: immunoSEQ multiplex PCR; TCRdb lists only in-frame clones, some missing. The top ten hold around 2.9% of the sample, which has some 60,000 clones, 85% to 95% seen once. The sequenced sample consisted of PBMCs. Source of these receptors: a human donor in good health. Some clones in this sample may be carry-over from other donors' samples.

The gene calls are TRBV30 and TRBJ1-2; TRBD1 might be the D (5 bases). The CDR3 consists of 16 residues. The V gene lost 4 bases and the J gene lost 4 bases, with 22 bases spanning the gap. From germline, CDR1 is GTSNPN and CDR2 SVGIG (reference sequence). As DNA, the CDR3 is TGTGCCTGGATGGTATCCGGGCCTCAGGGTCTCTATGGCTACACCTTC. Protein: CAWMVSGPQGLYGYTF.

The CDR3 loop reads CASSTRQGAYNEQFF. CDR3 nucleotides: TGTGCCAGCAGCACTCGACAGGGCGCCTACAATGAGCAGTTCTTC. The J gene is TRBJ2-1, the V gene TRBV13; TRBD1 agrees at 7 bases. The junction had 6 bases not matched to a gene; V was cut back by 5 bases and J by 2 bases. The CDR3 has 15 amino acids. The germline gives CDR1 PRHDT, CDR2 FYEKMQ (reference sequence).

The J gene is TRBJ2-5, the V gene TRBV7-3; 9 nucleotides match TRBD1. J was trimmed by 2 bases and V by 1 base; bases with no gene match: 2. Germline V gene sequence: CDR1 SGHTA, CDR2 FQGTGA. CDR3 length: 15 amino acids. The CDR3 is CASSLSGTGQETQYF. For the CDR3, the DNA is TGTGCCAGCAGCTTAAGTGGGACAGGGCAAGAGACCCAGTACTTC.

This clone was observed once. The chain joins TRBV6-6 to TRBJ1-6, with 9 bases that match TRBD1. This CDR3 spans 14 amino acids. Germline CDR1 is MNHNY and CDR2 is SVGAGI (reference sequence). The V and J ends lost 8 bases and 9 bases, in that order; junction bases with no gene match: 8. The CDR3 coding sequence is TGTGCCAGCCGGTTTCGGGACAGGGTTTCACCCCTCCACTTT. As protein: CASRFRDRVSPLHF.

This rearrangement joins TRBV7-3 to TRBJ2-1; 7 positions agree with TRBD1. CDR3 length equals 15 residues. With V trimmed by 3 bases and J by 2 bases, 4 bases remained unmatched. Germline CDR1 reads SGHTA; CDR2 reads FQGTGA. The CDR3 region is CASSLGQTPYNEQFF. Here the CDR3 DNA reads TGTGCCAGCAGCTTGGGACAGACTCCCTACAATGAGCAGTTCTTC.

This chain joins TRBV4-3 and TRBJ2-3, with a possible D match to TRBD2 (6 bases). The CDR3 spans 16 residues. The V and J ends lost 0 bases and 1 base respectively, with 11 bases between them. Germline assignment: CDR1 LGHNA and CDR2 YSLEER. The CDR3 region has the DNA TGCGCCAGCAGCCAAGACTTCCAGCGGGGCACAGATACGCAGTATTTT. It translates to CASSQDFQRGTDTQYF.

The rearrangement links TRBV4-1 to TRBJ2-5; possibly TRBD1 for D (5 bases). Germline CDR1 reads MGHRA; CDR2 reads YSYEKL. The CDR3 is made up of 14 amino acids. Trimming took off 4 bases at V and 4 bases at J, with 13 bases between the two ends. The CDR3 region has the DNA TGCGCCAGCAGCCGGACATTTACGGGAGAGACCCAGTACTTC. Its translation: CASSRTFTGETQYF.

This CDR3 reads CASSSRQGRGNEQFF. CDR3 bases: TGTGCCAGCAGCTCAAGACAGGGCAGGGGCAATGAGCAGTTCTTC. The rearrangement joins TRBV7-6 to TRBJ2-1; 7 positions match TRBD1. The V gene end was trimmed by 4 bases and the J gene end by 6 bases; junction bases not matched to a gene: 9. The germline V gene has CDR1 SGHVS and CDR2 FNYEAQ. This CDR3 is 15 amino acids long.

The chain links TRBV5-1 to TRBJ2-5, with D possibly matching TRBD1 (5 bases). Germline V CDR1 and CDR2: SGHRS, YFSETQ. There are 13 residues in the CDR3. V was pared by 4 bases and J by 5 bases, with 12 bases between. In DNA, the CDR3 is TGCGCCAGCAGCGTCAGGGCTTTGGAGACCCAGTACTTC. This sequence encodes CASSVRALETQYF.

The CDR3 sequence: CASSLGLLSLWLFF. DNA of the CDR3: TGTGCCAGCAGCTTGGGACTCTTGAGTTTATGGCTGTTTTTT. The rearrangement joins TRBV7-3 to TRBJ2-2; perhaps TRBD2 as D (6 bases). The V end was cut by 3 bases, the J end by 13 bases, with 18 bases between. CDR1 and CDR2 (germline): SGHTA, FQGTGA. The CDR3 has 14 amino acids. The full variable domain, rest sourced from reference TRBV7-3 and TRBJ2-2, is GAGVSQTPSNKVTEKGKYVELRCDPISGHTALYWYRQSLGQGPEFLIYFQGTGAADDSGLPNDRFFAVRPEGSVSTLKIQRTERGDSAVYLCASSLGLLSLWLFFGEGSRLTVL.

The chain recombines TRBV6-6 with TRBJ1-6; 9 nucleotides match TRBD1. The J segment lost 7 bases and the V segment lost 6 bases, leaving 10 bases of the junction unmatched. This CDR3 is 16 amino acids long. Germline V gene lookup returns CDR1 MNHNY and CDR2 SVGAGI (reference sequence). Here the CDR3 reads CASRGGVGQGNSPLHF. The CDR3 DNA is TGTGCCAGCAGAGGCGGAGTAGGACAGGGGAATTCACCCCTCCACTTT.

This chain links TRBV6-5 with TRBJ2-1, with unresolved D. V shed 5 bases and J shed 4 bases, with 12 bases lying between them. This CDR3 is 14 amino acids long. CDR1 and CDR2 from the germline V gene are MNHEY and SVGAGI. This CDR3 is CASSPVRLYNEQFF. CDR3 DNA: TGTGCCAGCAGTCCGGTTAGACTTTACAATGAGCAGTTCTTC.

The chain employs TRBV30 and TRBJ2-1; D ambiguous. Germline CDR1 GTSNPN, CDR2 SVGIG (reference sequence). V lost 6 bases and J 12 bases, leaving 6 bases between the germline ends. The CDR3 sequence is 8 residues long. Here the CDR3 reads CACNGQFF. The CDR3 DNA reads TGTGCCTGTAACGGGCAGTTCTTC.

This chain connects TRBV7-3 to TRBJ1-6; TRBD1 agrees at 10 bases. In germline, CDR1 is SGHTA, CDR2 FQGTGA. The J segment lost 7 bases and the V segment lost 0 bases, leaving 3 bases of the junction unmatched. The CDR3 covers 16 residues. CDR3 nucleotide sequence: TGTGCCAGCAGCTTAACTGGACAGGGGGAAAATTCACCCCTCCACTTT. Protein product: CASSLTGQGENSPLHF.

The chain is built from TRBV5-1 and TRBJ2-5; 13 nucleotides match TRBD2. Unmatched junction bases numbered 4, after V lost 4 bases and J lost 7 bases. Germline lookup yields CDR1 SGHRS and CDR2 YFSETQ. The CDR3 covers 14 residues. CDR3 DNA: TGCGCCAGCAGCGGGGGACTAGCGGGGAGGACCCAGTACTTC. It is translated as CASSGGLAGRTQYF. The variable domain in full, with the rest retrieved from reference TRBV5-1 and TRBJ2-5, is KAGVTQTPRYLIKTRGQQVTLSCSPISGHRSVSWYQQTPGQGLQFLFEYFSETQRNKGNFPGRFSGRQFSNSRSEMNVSTLELGDSALYLCASSGGLAGRTQYFGPGTRLLVL.

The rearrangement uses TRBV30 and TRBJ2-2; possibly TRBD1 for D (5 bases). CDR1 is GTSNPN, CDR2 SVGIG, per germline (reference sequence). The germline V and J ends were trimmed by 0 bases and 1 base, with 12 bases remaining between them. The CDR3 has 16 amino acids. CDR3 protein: CAWSVIAGWNTGELFF. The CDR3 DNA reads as TGTGCCTGGAGTGTAATTGCAGGGTGGAACACCGGGGAGCTGTTTTTT.

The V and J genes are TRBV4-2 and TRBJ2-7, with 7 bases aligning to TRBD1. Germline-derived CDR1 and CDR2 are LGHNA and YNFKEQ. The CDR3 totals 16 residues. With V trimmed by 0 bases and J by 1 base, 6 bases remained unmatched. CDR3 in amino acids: CASSQDLGQVSYEQYF. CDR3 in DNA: TGTGCCAGCAGCCAAGATCTAGGACAGGTTTCCTACGAGCAGTACTTC.

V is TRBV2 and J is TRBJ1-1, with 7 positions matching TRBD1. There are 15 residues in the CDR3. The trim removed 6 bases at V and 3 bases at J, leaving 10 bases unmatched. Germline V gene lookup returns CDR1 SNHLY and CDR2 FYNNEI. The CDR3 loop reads CASRDLTGSDTEAFF. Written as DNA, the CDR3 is TGTGCCAGCAGGGACTTGACAGGGTCGGACACTGAAGCTTTCTTT.

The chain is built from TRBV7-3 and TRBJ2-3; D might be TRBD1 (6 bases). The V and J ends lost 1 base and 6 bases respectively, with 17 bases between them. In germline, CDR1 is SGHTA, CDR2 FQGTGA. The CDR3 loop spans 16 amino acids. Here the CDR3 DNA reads TGTGCCAGCAGCTTAAACCCTCCCCAGGGGTGGGATACGCAGTATTTT. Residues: CASSLNPPQGWDTQYF.

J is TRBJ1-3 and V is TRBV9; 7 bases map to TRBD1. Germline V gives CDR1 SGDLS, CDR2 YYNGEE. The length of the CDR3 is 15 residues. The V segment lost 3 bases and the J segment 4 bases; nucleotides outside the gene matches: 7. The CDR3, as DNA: TGTGCCAGCAGCGGAGGGGGCTTTGGGGGAAACACCATATATTTT. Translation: CASSGGGFGGNTIYF. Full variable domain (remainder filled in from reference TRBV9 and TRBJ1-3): DSGVTQTPKHLITATGQRVTLRCSPRSGDLSVYWYQQSLDQGLQFLIQYYNGEERAKGNILERFSAQQFPDLHSELNLSSLELGDSALYFCASSGGGFGGNTIYFGEGSWLTVV.

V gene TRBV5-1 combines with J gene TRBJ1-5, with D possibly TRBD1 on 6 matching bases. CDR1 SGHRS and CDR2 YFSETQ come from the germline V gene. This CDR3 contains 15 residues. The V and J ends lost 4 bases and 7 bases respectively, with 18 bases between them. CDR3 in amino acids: CASSPGAAGGQPQHF. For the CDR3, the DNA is TGCGCCAGCAGCCCAGGGGCGGCTGGGGGCCAGCCCCAGCATTTT.

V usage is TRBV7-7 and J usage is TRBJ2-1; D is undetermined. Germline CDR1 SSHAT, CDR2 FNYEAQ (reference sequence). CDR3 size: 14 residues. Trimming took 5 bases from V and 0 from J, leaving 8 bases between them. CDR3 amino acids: CASSPFSSYNEQFF. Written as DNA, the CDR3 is TGTGCCAGCAGCCCCTTCTCCTCCTACAATGAGCAGTTCTTC.

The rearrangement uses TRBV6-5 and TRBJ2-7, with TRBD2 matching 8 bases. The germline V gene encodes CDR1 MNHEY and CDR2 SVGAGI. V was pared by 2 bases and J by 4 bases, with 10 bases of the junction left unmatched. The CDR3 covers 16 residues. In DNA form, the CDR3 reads TGTGCCAGCAGTTACCAGTACAGCGGGAGAGGGTACGAGCAGTACTTC. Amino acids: CASSYQYSGRGYEQYF.

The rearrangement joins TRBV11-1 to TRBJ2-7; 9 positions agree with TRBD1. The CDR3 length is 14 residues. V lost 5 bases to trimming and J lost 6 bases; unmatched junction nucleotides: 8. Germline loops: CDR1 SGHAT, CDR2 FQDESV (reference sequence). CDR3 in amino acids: CASSLRDRVGEQYF. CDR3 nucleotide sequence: TGTGCCAGCAGCCTCCGGGACAGGGTTGGCGAGCAGTACTTC. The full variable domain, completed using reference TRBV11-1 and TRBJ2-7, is EAEVAQSPRYKITEKSQAVAFWCDPISGHATLYWYRQILGQGPELLVQFQDESVVDDSQLPKDRFSAERLKGVDSTLKIQPAELGDSAMYLCASSLRDRVGEQYFGPGTRLTVT.